This entry lists 15 T cell receptor beta chains sequenced from one sample in a study of T-cell memory formation after mild COVID-19. TCRdb independently ran MiXCR on the 5' RACE reads; one entry per CDR3 protein. The sample yields 290,000 or so distinct CDR3 sequences, around 19% seen once. The material sequenced was PBMCs or a T cell subset sorted from them (not recorded which). Source of these receptors: a man between 18 and 35 years old who had mild COVID-19 (a few samples of this study predate the infection). Cell type and time point are not known.

The chain links TRBV18 to TRBJ1-2, with 7 bases lining up with TRBD1. Germline values: CDR1 KGHSH, CDR2 LQKENI. The CDR3 has 15 amino acids. Germline trimming cut 3 bases from V and 6 bases from J; bases unmatched to any gene: 10. The CDR3 DNA is TGTGCCAGCTCACCCGGGACAGCCCCCGAGGATGGCTACACCTTC. Its translation: CASSPGTAPEDGYTF.

The chain uses TRBV7-2 and TRBJ2-5, with a possible D match to TRBD2 (5 bases). The CDR3 sequence is 15 residues long. The germline CDR1 and CDR2 sequences are SGHTA and FQGNSA. The V and J ends lost 5 bases and 5 bases respectively, with 18 bases between them. DNA of the CDR3: TGTGCCAGCAGCGTCTTGGTTGGTAGAGGGGAGACCCAGTACTTC. It codes for CASSVLVGRGETQYF.

The genes are TRBV20-1 and TRBJ2-4; tentatively, D is TRBD1 (5 bases). Germline V gene data show CDR1 as DFQATT and CDR2 as SNEGSKA (reference sequence). V lost 6 bases, J lost 7 bases, and 10 bases lay in between. This CDR3 is built from 11 residues. CDR3 residues: CSAPQGNIQYF. CDR3 DNA sequence: TGCAGTGCGCCCCAGGGCAACATTCAGTACTTC.

The V and J genes are TRBV6-2 or TRBV6-3 and TRBJ1-2; weak D call: TRBD1 (6 bases). V shed 5 bases and J shed 4 bases, with 14 bases lying between them. Looked up from germline, CDR1 is MNHEY and CDR2 is SVGEGT. The CDR3 consists of 14 residues. The CDR3 DNA reads TGTGCCAGCAGTCGCCAGGGGATCTTCTATGGCTACACCTTC. It translates to CASSRQGIFYGYTF.

This clonotype was seen many times. V and J are TRBV13 and TRBJ2-1; D unclear. Trimming stripped 4 bases from V and 6 bases from J, with 7 bases between. The germline V gene encodes CDR1 PRHDT and CDR2 FYEKMQ (reference sequence). The CDR3 is 12 residues long. The CDR3 sequence: CASSSMVNEQFF. DNA of the CDR3: TGTGCCAGCAGCTCCATGGTCAATGAGCAGTTCTTC.

A few counts support this clonotype. The chain couples TRBV5-1 to TRBJ2-3; no definite D call. Germline lookup yields CDR1 SGHRS and CDR2 YFSETQ. The CDR3 is 14 residues long. V lost 0 bases to trimming and J lost 2 bases, with 7 bases between them. CDR3 region: CASSLATPTDTQYF. The CDR3 DNA is TGCGCCAGCAGCTTGGCCACCCCCACAGATACGCAGTATTTT.

The rearrangement uses TRBV12-3 or TRBV12-4 and TRBJ2-1; TRBD1 aligns across 10 bases. Losses at the gene ends were 6 bases for V and 0 bases for J; bases not matched to a gene: 11. The CDR3 totals 18 residues. DNA for the CDR3: TGTGCCAGCAGCCCCGGGACAGGGGAATGGAGCTCCTACAATGAGCAGTTCTTC. It encodes CASSPGTGEWSSYNEQFF.

This clonotype was counted a few times. The V call is TRBV5-4, the J call TRBJ1-5; D is possibly TRBD1 (6 bases). The V end lost 4 bases, the J end lost 3 bases, and 17 bases lay between the germline ends. The V gene's germline CDR1 is SGHNT and CDR2 YYREEE (reference sequence). The CDR3 runs 16 residues. The CDR3 spells CASSQGGQPPNQPQHF. The DNA of the CDR3 is TGTGCCAGCAGCCAAGGCGGACAGCCCCCCAATCAGCCCCAGCATTTT.

This clonotype was counted between two and nine times. This chain uses TRBV11-2 with TRBJ2-1; no firm D call. Trimming stripped 6 bases from V and 0 bases from J, with 15 bases between. CDR1 and CDR2 (germline): SGHAT, FQNNGV. The CDR3 length is 16 residues. The CDR3, as DNA: TGTGCCAGCAGTTATACAAAGAGCCTCTCCTACAATGAGCAGTTCTTC. Translating it yields CASSYTKSLSYNEQFF.

This clonotype was observed a handful of times. The chain links TRBV5-1 to TRBJ2-1, with 10 bases matching TRBD2. In germline, CDR1 is SGHRS, CDR2 YFSETQ. This CDR3 region has 16 residues. V shed 4 bases, J shed 0 bases, and the junction held 4 bases outside the gene matches. The CDR3 loop reads CASSPAGGGSYNEQFF. The CDR3 region has the DNA TGCGCCAGCAGCCCAGCGGGGGGGGGCTCCTACAATGAGCAGTTCTTC. The full variable domain, its missing parts supplied by reference TRBV5-1 and TRBJ2-1, is KAGVTQTPRYLIKTRGQQVTLSCSPISGHRSVSWYQQTPGQGLQFLFEYFSETQRNKGNFPGRFSGRQFSNSRSEMNVSTLELGDSALYLCASSPAGGGSYNEQFFGPGTRLTVL.

This clonotype has only a few counts. V usage is TRBV6-6 and J usage is TRBJ2-3; a possible D gene is TRBD2 (5 bases). The CDR3 is 14 residues long. V gave up 0 bases and J gave up 6 bases, with 10 bases separating them. CDR1 and CDR2 from the germline V gene are MNHNY and SVGAGI (reference sequence). DNA for the CDR3: TGTGCCAGCAGTTACTCGAGGGTCTACGATACGCAGTATTTT. The encoded protein is CASSYSRVYDTQYF.

V and J are TRBV6-1 and TRBJ2-7; D tentatively fits TRBD1 or TRBD2 (5 bases each). Trimming shortened V by 6 bases and J by 3 bases, and 9 bases separated the two germline ends. This CDR3 has 12 residues. Germline V gene lookup returns CDR1 MNHNS and CDR2 SASEGT. The DNA for the CDR3 is TGTGCCAGCAGGGGGACGCTCTACGAGCAGTACTTC. The encoded protein is CASRGTLYEQYF.

This chain uses TRBV29-1 with TRBJ2-3, with 8 bases matching TRBD1. Germline V gene lookup returns CDR1 SQVTM and CDR2 ANQGSEA. This CDR3 has 13 amino acids. The V and J ends lost 4 bases and 7 bases, in that order; junction bases with no gene match: 7. DNA of the CDR3: TGCAGCGTTGGTTCTCAGGGGGCGAATACGCAGTATTTT. Protein product: CSVGSQGANTQYF.

This sequence joins TRBV27 and TRBJ2-3; TRBD1 agrees at 9 bases. This CDR3 spans 15 amino acids. Looked up from germline, CDR1 is MNHEY and CDR2 is SMNVEV (reference sequence). V lost 9 bases, J lost 4 bases, and 11 bases stayed unmatched. CDR3 DNA sequence: TGTGCCAGTGATCCGGGACAGGGTTTGTCAGATACGCAGTATTTT. Its protein product is CASDPGQGLSDTQYF.

The CDR3 loop reads CSAGRTSGGPPSTDTQYF. In DNA form, the CDR3 reads TGCAGTGCTGGGCGGACTAGCGGGGGGCCGCCTAGCACAGATACGCAGTATTTT. The rearrangement links TRBV20-1 to TRBJ2-3, with 14 bases matching TRBD2. The CDR3 is 18 amino acids. Germline trimming cut 5 bases from V and 0 bases from J; bases unmatched to any gene: 10. Per germline, CDR1 DFQATT and CDR2 SNEGSKA (reference sequence).